The 12 T cell receptor beta chains below were found in one sample sequenced in a study of OX40 agonist ivuxolimab in advanced cancers. The table came from immunoSEQ multiplex PCR; TCRdb's copy has only in-frame clones and leaves some out. The sample has fewer than 85,000 clones; 88% are singletons. The input for sequencing was CD4+ or CD8+ T cells sorted from blood, taken in a trial of the OX40 agonist ivuxolimab. These receptors were taken from an adult with an advanced solid tumor such as melanoma, head and neck, liver or kidney cancer.

The rearrangement uses TRBV30 and TRBJ1-5; D ambiguous. The CDR3 length is 13 residues. Trimming pared 6 bases from V and 5 bases from J, leaving 14 bases between. CDR1 GTSNPN and CDR2 SVGIG come from the germline V gene (reference sequence). CDR3 bases: TGTGCCTGCACAGACAACGAATATCAGCCCCAGCATTTT. This translates into CACTDNEYQPQHF. The variable domain in full, with the rest retrieved from reference TRBV30 and TRBJ1-5, is SQTIHQWPATLVQPVGSPLSLECTVEGTSNPNLYWYRQAAGRGLQLLFYSVGIGQISSEVPQNLSASRPQDRQFILSSKKLLLSDSGFYLCACTDNEYQPQHFGDGTRLSIL.

CDR3 DNA sequence: TGCGCCAGCAGTGAGAACCTTAGGGCTGTGGGCAATGAGCAGTTCTTC. Translating gives CASSENLRAVGNEQFF. The chain links TRBV10-1 to TRBJ2-1; D uncertain. V was clipped by 2 bases and J by 6 bases, with 17 bases between them. The CDR3 is 16 residues long. Germline V gene lookup returns CDR1 WNHNN and CDR2 SYGVQD (reference sequence).

The chain is built from TRBV29-1 and TRBJ2-1; D gene ambiguous. From germline, CDR1 is SQVTM and CDR2 ANQGSEA. The CDR3 runs to 10 residues. The V end was cut by 4 bases, the J end by 10 bases, with 8 bases between. The CDR3 DNA sequence: TGCAGCGTTGGACTTGGCGAGCAGTTCTTC. Protein sequence: CSVGLGEQFF.

This chain joins TRBV10-3 and TRBJ2-1; 8 bases fit TRBD2. Germline CDR1 reads ENHRY; CDR2 reads SYGVKD. The V segment lost 3 bases and the J segment 5 bases; nucleotides outside the gene matches: 6. CDR3 length: 15 amino acids. In DNA, the CDR3 is TGTGCCATCAGTGATCAACGGGAGGGAAACAATGAGCAGTTCTTC. It yields the protein CAISDQREGNNEQFF.

The chain combines TRBV19 with TRBJ2-7; weak D call: TRBD1 (5 bases). Germline V CDR1 and CDR2: LNHDA, SQIVND (reference sequence). The CDR3 is 14 residues long. Trimming took 4 bases from V and 0 from J, leaving 10 bases between them. CDR3 amino acids: CASSNDRYSYEQYF. CDR3 nucleotides: TGTGCCAGTAGTAACGACAGATACTCCTACGAGCAGTACTTC.

The genes are TRBV27 and TRBJ2-2; no reliable D call. Germline CDR1 MNHEY, CDR2 SMNVEV (reference sequence). CDR3 length equals 14 residues. The V end lost 7 bases, the J end lost 4 bases, and 13 bases lay between the germline ends. The chain's CDR3 is CASTRQPGTGELFF. The CDR3 DNA reads TGTGCCAGCACGAGACAACCGGGCACCGGGGAGCTGTTTTTT.

The J gene is TRBJ1-2, the V gene TRBV7-6; no reliable D call. The germline V and J ends were trimmed by 2 bases and 6 bases, with 16 bases remaining between them. The V gene's germline CDR1 is SGHVS and CDR2 FNYEAQ. The CDR3 consists of 15 residues. The CDR3 sequence: CASSLNAGRVDGYTF. Written as DNA, the CDR3 is TGTGCCAGCAGCTTAAATGCAGGAAGGGTAGATGGCTACACCTTC.

The rearrangement uses TRBV14 and TRBJ2-7; tentative D call: TRBD2 (6 bases). The germline V gene encodes CDR1 SGHDN and CDR2 FVKESK. There are 16 residues in the CDR3. Trimming removed 2 bases at V and 1 base at J, with 15 bases between. The CDR3 spells CASSQLSTSFSYEQYF. Here the CDR3 DNA reads TGTGCCAGCAGCCAATTATCAACTAGCTTTTCCTACGAGCAGTACTTC.

This clone has only one observation. The germline gene is not matched at one end of the junction; a read error may be the cause. The genes are TRBV6-1 and TRBJ1-3; perhaps TRBD1 as D (6 bases). From germline, CDR1 is MNHNS and CDR2 SASEGT. CDR3 length equals 14 residues. In DNA form, the CDR3 reads TGTGCCAGCAGAGAAGGGGGTATGGGAAACACCATATATTTT. This encodes CASREGGMGNTIYF.

The gene calls are TRBV5-6 and TRBJ2-4; D ambiguous. This CDR3 is 16 amino acids long. V was shortened by 2 bases and J by 0 bases, with 12 bases between the two germline ends. CDR1 SGHDT and CDR2 YYEEEE come from the germline V gene. As DNA, the CDR3 is TGTGCCAGCAGCTTACAAGGAAATCTAGCCAAAAACATTCAGTACTTC. Residues: CASSLQGNLAKNIQYF.

The table lists this clone with a count of one. The V call is TRBV28, the J call TRBJ2-3; TRBD1 matches 7 bases. Germline V gene sequence: CDR1 MDHEN, CDR2 SYDVKM. Germline trimming cut 2 bases from V and 1 base from J; bases unmatched to any gene: 3. The CDR3 is 15 amino acids. CDR3 region: CASSLAGQGTDTQYF. The CDR3 DNA is TGTGCCAGCAGTTTAGCCGGACAGGGCACAGATACGCAGTATTTT.

This clone has only one observation. This chain connects TRBV7-8 to TRBJ2-1; 8 positions match TRBD2. Trimming at V came to 5 bases and at J to 0 bases, leaving 9 bases not matched to a gene. Germline V gene data show CDR1 as SGHVS and CDR2 as FQNEAQ. The CDR3 covers 17 residues. The CDR3 DNA sequence: TGTGCCAGCAGCCCGCCTCGGGGGGGCCCCTCCTACAATGAGCAGTTCTTC. Amino acid sequence: CASSPPRGGPSYNEQFF.